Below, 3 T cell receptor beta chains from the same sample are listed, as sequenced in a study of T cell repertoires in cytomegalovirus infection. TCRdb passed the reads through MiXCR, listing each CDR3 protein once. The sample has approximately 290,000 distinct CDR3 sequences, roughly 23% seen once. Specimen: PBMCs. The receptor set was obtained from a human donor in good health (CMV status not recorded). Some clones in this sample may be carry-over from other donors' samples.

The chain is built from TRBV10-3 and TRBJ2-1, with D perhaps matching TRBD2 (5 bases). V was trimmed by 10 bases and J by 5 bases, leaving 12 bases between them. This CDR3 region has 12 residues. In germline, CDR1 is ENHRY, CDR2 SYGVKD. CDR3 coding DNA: TGTGCCACCGCGGGTAACAACAATGAGCAGTTCTTC. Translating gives CATAGNNNEQFF.

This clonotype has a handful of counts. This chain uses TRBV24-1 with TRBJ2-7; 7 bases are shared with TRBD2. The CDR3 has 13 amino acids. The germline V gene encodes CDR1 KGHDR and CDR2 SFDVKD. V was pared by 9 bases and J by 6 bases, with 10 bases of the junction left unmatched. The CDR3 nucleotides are TGTGCCACCGGCGGGACTATAACGGGCGAGCAGTACTTC. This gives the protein CATGGTITGEQYF.

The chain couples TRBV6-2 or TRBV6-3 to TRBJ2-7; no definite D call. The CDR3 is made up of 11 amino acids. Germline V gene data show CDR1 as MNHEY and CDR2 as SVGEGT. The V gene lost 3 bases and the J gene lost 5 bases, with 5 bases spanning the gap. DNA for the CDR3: TGTGCCAGCAGTTATACCCACGAGCAGTACTTC. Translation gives CASSYTHEQYF.